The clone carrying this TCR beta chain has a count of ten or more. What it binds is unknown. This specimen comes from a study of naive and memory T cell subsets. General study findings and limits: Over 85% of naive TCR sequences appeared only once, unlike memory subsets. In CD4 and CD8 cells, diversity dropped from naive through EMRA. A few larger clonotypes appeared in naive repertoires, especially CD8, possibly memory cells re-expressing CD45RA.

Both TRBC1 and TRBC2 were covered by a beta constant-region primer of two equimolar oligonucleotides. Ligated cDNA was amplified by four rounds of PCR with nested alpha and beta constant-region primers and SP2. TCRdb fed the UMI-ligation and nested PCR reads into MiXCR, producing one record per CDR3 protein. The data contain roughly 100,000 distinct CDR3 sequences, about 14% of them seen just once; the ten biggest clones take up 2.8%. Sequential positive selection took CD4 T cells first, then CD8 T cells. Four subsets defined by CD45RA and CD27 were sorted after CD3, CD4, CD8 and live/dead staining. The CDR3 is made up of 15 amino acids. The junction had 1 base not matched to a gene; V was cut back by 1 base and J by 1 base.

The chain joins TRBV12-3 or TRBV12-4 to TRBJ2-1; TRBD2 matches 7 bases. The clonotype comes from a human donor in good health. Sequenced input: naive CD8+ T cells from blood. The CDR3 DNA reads TGTGCCAGCAGTTTAGGCGGGGGTTCCTACAATGAGCAGTTCTTC. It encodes CASSLGGGSYNEQFF.